A selection of T cell receptor beta chains follows, all from one sample in a study of T cells in Graves' hyperthyroidism and ophthalmopathy. TCRdb independently ran MiXCR on the multiplex PCR reads; one entry per CDR3 protein. The sample records some 700,000 distinct CDR3 sequences, 15% to 20% being singletons. Sequenced material: blood. These receptors all stem from a man aged 50-59 years with Graves' hyperthyroidism. Each CDR3 is given with its conserved first and last residue. The order of the fields is clone size, V gene, CDR3 length, D gene, J gene, CDR3 DNA, CDR3 protein. The D gene is left open where the match is weak. Clone size is given for some rows only: seen once, a few or many times, or a class if the clone is expanded.

clone size: NA
V gene: TRBV7-8
CDR3 length: 14
D gene: NA
J gene: TRBJ2-1
CDR3 DNA: TGTGCCAGCAGCTGGTACAGGGAGGGCAATGAGCAGTTCTTC
CDR3 protein: CASSWYREGNEQFF

clone size: many
V gene: TRBV20-1
CDR3 length: 11
D gene: NA
J gene: TRBJ2-2
CDR3 DNA: TGCAGTGCTAGATTAAAGACAGGGCTGTTTTTT
CDR3 protein: CSARLKTGLFF

clone size: few
V gene: TRBV19
CDR3 length: 15
D gene: TRBD2
J gene: TRBJ2-7
CDR3 DNA: TGTGCCAGTAGTGTAACTAGCGGGAGCGGCTACGAGCAGTACTTC
CDR3 protein: CASSVTSGSGYEQYF

clone size: once
V gene: TRBV6-1
CDR3 length: 12
D gene: NA
J gene: TRBJ2-7
CDR3 DNA: TGTGCCAGCAGTGGCCTTCTCTACGAGCAGTACTTC
CDR3 protein: CASSGLLYEQYF

clone size: NA
V gene: TRBV19
CDR3 length: 16
D gene: TRBD2
J gene: TRBJ2-1
CDR3 DNA: TGTGCCAGTACCTTTACCAGCGGGAGTTTAAGGACCGATCCGTTCTTC
CDR3 protein: CASTFTSGSLRTDPFF

clone size: few
V gene: TRBV13
CDR3 length: 14
D gene: TRBD1
J gene: TRBJ1-1
CDR3 DNA: TGTGCCAGCAGCTTAGTTTCAGGGGGCATTGAAGCTTTCTTT
CDR3 protein: CASSLVSGGIEAFF

clone size: many
V gene: TRBV7-9
CDR3 length: 15
D gene: NA
J gene: TRBJ2-1
CDR3 DNA: TGTGCCAGCAGCTGGAACAGGGGAGGCTACAATGAGCAGTTCTTC
CDR3 protein: CASSWNRGGYNEQFF

clone size: NA
V gene: TRBV7-9
CDR3 length: 15
D gene: TRBD1
J gene: TRBJ2-3
CDR3 DNA: TGTGCCAGCAGCCGACAGGGAGACCTCACAGATACGCAGTATTTT
CDR3 protein: CASSRQGDLTDTQYF

clone size: many
V gene: TRBV6-5
CDR3 length: 13
D gene: NA
J gene: TRBJ1-5
CDR3 DNA: TGTGCCAGCAGTTACTCGGCTAATCAGCCCCAGCATTTT
CDR3 protein: CASSYSANQPQHF

clone size: few
V gene: TRBV6-2/TRBV6-3
CDR3 length: 15
D gene: NA
J gene: TRBJ1-2
CDR3 DNA: TGTGCCAGCAGAACAGGGTGGAGGGTCAACTATGGCTACACCTTC
CDR3 protein: CASRTGWRVNYGYTF

clone size: many
V gene: TRBV2
CDR3 length: 15
D gene: TRBD1
J gene: TRBJ2-2
CDR3 DNA: TGTGCCAGCAGGACGACAGGGTATAACACCGGGGAGCTGTTTTTT
CDR3 protein: CASRTTGYNTGELFF

clone size: NA
V gene: TRBV30
CDR3 length: 18
D gene: TRBD2
J gene: TRBJ2-3
CDR3 DNA: TGTGCCTGGAGTTACATGGCCGGGACTAGCGGGAGTGCAGATACGCAGTATTTT
CDR3 protein: CAWSYMAGTSGSADTQYF

clone size: NA
V gene: TRBV5-5
CDR3 length: 12
D gene: NA
J gene: TRBJ1-2
CDR3 DNA: TGTGCCGGCAGTATTTACGGCTCTGGCTACACCTTC
CDR3 protein: CAGSIYGSGYTF

clone size: many
V gene: TRBV5-1
CDR3 length: 17
D gene: TRBD2
J gene: TRBJ2-5
CDR3 DNA: TGCGCCAGCAGCTTGTTCGGGACTAGCGGTCCCCAAGAGACCCAGTACTTC
CDR3 protein: CASSLFGTSGPQETQYF

clone size: NA
V gene: TRBV4-3
CDR3 length: 14
D gene: NA
J gene: TRBJ2-5
CDR3 DNA: TGCGCCAGCAGCCAAGGGGACGAGGGAGAGACCCAGTACTTC
CDR3 protein: CASSQGDEGETQYF

clone size: NA
V gene: TRBV2
CDR3 length: 14
D gene: NA
J gene: TRBJ1-2
CDR3 DNA: TGTGCCAGCAGACCCCCCGGGACATTCGATGGCTACACCTTC
CDR3 protein: CASRPPGTFDGYTF

clone size: many
V gene: TRBV12-3/TRBV12-4
CDR3 length: 17
D gene: TRBD2
J gene: TRBJ2-1
CDR3 DNA: TGTGCCAGCAGTTTAGTACTAGCGGGACGGTCCTACAATGAGCAGTTCTTC
CDR3 protein: CASSLVLAGRSYNEQFF

clone size: NA
V gene: TRBV24-1
CDR3 length: 19
D gene: TRBD2
J gene: TRBJ2-1
CDR3 DNA: TGTGCCACCAGTGAAGCGGGACTAGCGGGAGGAACCTCCTACAATGAGCAGTTCTTC
CDR3 protein: CATSEAGLAGGTSYNEQFF

clone size: NA
V gene: TRBV10-2
CDR3 length: 17
D gene: TRBD2
J gene: TRBJ2-2
CDR3 DNA: TGCGCCAGCAGTGCGGGACTAGCGGGGGGAGGAACCGGGGAGCTGTTTTTT
CDR3 protein: CASSAGLAGGGTGELFF

clone size: once
V gene: TRBV12-3/TRBV12-4
CDR3 length: 17
D gene: TRBD2
J gene: TRBJ2-3
CDR3 DNA: TGTGCCAGCAGTCACGGGACTAGCGGGAGGGGCACAGATACGCAGTATTTT
CDR3 protein: CASSHGTSGRGTDTQYF

clone size: many
V gene: TRBV30
CDR3 length: 14
D gene: TRBD1
J gene: TRBJ1-5
CDR3 DNA: TGTGCCTGGAGTACTGGACAGGGCGATCAGCCCCAGCATTTT
CDR3 protein: CAWSTGQGDQPQHF

clone size: few
V gene: TRBV7-9
CDR3 length: 14
D gene: NA
J gene: TRBJ1-2
CDR3 DNA: TGTGCCAGCAGCCCCAGTGGGGCGGATGATGGCTACACCTTC
CDR3 protein: CASSPSGADDGYTF

clone size: few
V gene: TRBV3-1
CDR3 length: 17
D gene: TRBD2
J gene: TRBJ2-3
CDR3 DNA: TGTGCCAGCAGCAAGGGGACCGGGACTAGACTCACAGATACGCAGTATTTT
CDR3 protein: CASSKGTGTRLTDTQYF

clone size: NA
V gene: TRBV18
CDR3 length: 16
D gene: NA
J gene: TRBJ2-3
CDR3 DNA: TGTGCCAGCTCAATTTATCGGGTCGACGGTGACGATACGCAGTATTTT
CDR3 protein: CASSIYRVDGDDTQYF

clone size: few
V gene: TRBV15
CDR3 length: 14
D gene: NA
J gene: TRBJ1-4
CDR3 DNA: TGTGCCACCAGCGAGGCTCCAACTAATGAAAAACTGTTTTTT
CDR3 protein: CATSEAPTNEKLFF

clone size: many
V gene: TRBV28
CDR3 length: 15
D gene: TRBD2
J gene: TRBJ2-7
CDR3 DNA: TGTGCCAGCAGTCGGACTAGCGGGGGGTCCTACGAGCAGTACTTC
CDR3 protein: CASSRTSGGSYEQYF

clone size: NA
V gene: TRBV24-1
CDR3 length: 18
D gene: TRBD2
J gene: TRBJ2-1
CDR3 DNA: TGTGCCACCAGTGATCCAGGACTAGCGGGAGGGTCGTACAATGAGCAGTTCTTC
CDR3 protein: CATSDPGLAGGSYNEQFF

clone size: few
V gene: TRBV6-5
CDR3 length: 14
D gene: NA
J gene: TRBJ2-5
CDR3 DNA: TGTGCCAGCAGTTACTCGTACGGTGGAGAGACCCAGTACTTC
CDR3 protein: CASSYSYGGETQYF

clone size: many
V gene: TRBV5-1
CDR3 length: 14
D gene: TRBD1
J gene: TRBJ2-5
CDR3 DNA: TGCGCCAGCAGCCGAGCCGGGACAGAAGAGACCCAGTACTTC
CDR3 protein: CASSRAGTEETQYF

clone size: few
V gene: TRBV29-1
CDR3 length: 13
D gene: NA
J gene: TRBJ2-1
CDR3 DNA: TGCAGCTATGGCATTGTGGGGGGTAATGAGCAGTTCTTC
CDR3 protein: CSYGIVGGNEQFF

clone size: many
V gene: TRBV7-8
CDR3 length: 12
D gene: TRBD2
J gene: TRBJ2-7
CDR3 DNA: TGTGCCAGCAACAGACTAGCCGACGAGCAGTACTTC
CDR3 protein: CASNRLADEQYF

clone size: NA
V gene: TRBV27
CDR3 length: 13
D gene: NA
J gene: TRBJ1-2
CDR3 DNA: TGTGCCAGCAGACGGACAGAACGGAATGGCTACACCTTC
CDR3 protein: CASRRTERNGYTF

clone size: many
V gene: TRBV5-1
CDR3 length: 16
D gene: TRBD1
J gene: TRBJ1-3
CDR3 DNA: TGCGCCAGCAGCGCCGGACAGGGGGCGTATGGAAACACCATATATTTT
CDR3 protein: CASSAGQGAYGNTIYF

clone size: many
V gene: TRBV12-5
CDR3 length: 13
D gene: NA
J gene: TRBJ1-1
CDR3 DNA: TGTGCTAGTGTCGAATGGGACAACACTGAAGCTTTCTTT
CDR3 protein: CASVEWDNTEAFF

clone size: few
V gene: TRBV20-1
CDR3 length: 13
D gene: NA
J gene: TRBJ2-1
CDR3 DNA: TGCAGTGCTAGAGATTTGGCCGACAATGAGCAGTTCTTC
CDR3 protein: CSARDLADNEQFF

clone size: NA
V gene: TRBV11-2
CDR3 length: 17
D gene: NA
J gene: TRBJ2-1
CDR3 DNA: TGTGCCAGCAGCTTAGACCCGGGACCCACCGTAAACAATGAGCAGTTCTTC
CDR3 protein: CASSLDPGPTVNNEQFF

clone size: once
V gene: TRBV7-2
CDR3 length: 17
D gene: TRBD2
J gene: TRBJ2-2
CDR3 DNA: TGTGCCAGCAGCCCGGGACTAGCGGAAGCGAACACCGGGGAGCTGTTTTTT
CDR3 protein: CASSPGLAEANTGELFF

clone size: few
V gene: TRBV7-9
CDR3 length: 16
D gene: NA
J gene: TRBJ2-1
CDR3 DNA: TGTGCCAGCAGCTCAACCACCGGGACGGACTACAATGAGCAGTTCTTC
CDR3 protein: CASSSTTGTDYNEQFF

clone size: many
V gene: TRBV27
CDR3 length: 16
D gene: TRBD2
J gene: TRBJ2-3
CDR3 DNA: TGTGCCAGCAGTATCCGGACTAGTGAGGGGTCAGATACGCAGTATTTT
CDR3 protein: CASSIRTSEGSDTQYF

clone size: many
V gene: TRBV28
CDR3 length: 17
D gene: TRBD2
J gene: TRBJ2-5
CDR3 DNA: TGTGCCAGCAGTCCCCTCCTGACTAGCGGGAACGAGGAGACCCAGTACTTC
CDR3 protein: CASSPLLTSGNEETQYF

clone size: NA
V gene: TRBV6-2/TRBV6-3
CDR3 length: 16
D gene: TRBD2
J gene: TRBJ2-7
CDR3 DNA: TGTGCCAGCAGGCCCCTGGGCGGGAGGGGTTCCTACGAGCAGTACTTC
CDR3 protein: CASRPLGGRGSYEQYF